These 15 T cell receptor beta chains were sequenced from one sample in a study of beta chain features in type 1 diabetes. Reverse transcribing all isolated RNA meant expressed TCRB transcripts were sequenced. Libraries were prepared by immunoSEQ multiplex PCR; TCRdb keeps only in-frame clonotypes and omits some of them. The sample contains 200,000 to 250,000 clones, roughly two thirds of which appear only once. What was sequenced was naive CD4+ T cells from blood. Every receptor here comes from a man between 25 and 39 years old in good health.

CDR3 coding DNA: TGTGCCAGCAGCTTGAAGGTGGGGCGGAACACTGAAGCTTTCTTT. This sequence encodes CASSLKVGRNTEAFF. The rearrangement links TRBV5-4 to TRBJ1-1; D is possibly TRBD1 (5 bases). The V gene lost 1 base and the J gene lost 1 base, with 11 bases spanning the gap. CDR1 is SGHNT and CDR2 is YYREEE in the germline V gene (reference sequence). This CDR3 has 15 residues. Variable domain in full (rest from reference TRBV5-4 and TRBJ1-1): ETGVTQSPTHLIKTRGQQVTLRCSSQSGHNTVSWYQQALGQGPQFIFQYYREEENGRGNFPPRFSGLQFPNYSSELNVNALELDDSALYLCASSLKVGRNTEAFFGQGTRLTVV.

The chain links TRBV29-1 to TRBJ2-1, with TRBD2 matching 7 bases. This CDR3 contains 14 residues. The V segment lost 7 bases and the J segment 6 bases; nucleotides outside the gene matches: 12. Germline CDR1 SQVTM, CDR2 ANQGSEA. CDR3 region: CSGLGLAATNEQFF. The CDR3, as DNA: TGCAGCGGGTTGGGGCTAGCGGCGACCAATGAGCAGTTCTTC.

The chain is built from TRBV7-2 and TRBJ2-3; D might be TRBD2 (5 bases). Trimming took 2 bases from V and 3 from J, leaving 9 bases between them. CDR1 and CDR2 from the germline V gene are SGHTA and FQGNSA. This CDR3 contains 14 residues. In DNA, the CDR3 is TGTGCCAGCAGCTTAAGAGCGGTGACAGATACGCAGTATTTT. Its translation: CASSLRAVTDTQYF.

This clone has just a few counts. The junction differs from germline at one of its ends, possibly a read error. This chain connects TRBV29-1 to TRBJ1-2; D might be TRBD1 (5 bases). This CDR3 has 12 residues. Germline lookup yields CDR1 SQVTM and CDR2 ANQGSEA. The CDR3 coding sequence is TGCAGCGTTGAGAGGGGCTTTTCGGAGGTCGCCTTC. Encoded protein: CSVERGFSEVAF.

CDR3: CSVEGRRGTETQYF. The CDR3 bases are TGCAGCGTTGAAGGGCGGCGGGGCACAGAGACCCAGTACTTC. The V gene is TRBV29-1, the J gene TRBJ2-5; perhaps TRBD2 as D (6 bases). Trimming removed 1 base at V and 4 bases at J, with 13 bases between. Germline-derived CDR1 and CDR2 are SQVTM and ANQGSEA. The CDR3 covers 14 residues.

On this clone itself: Its ends do not fully match the called genes, so a read error is possible. The CDR3 protein is CAWSVQGGPLVAQSF. The DNA of the CDR3 is TGTGCCTGGAGTGTACAAGGAGGACCGCTGGTGGCGCAGTCTTTT. The chain recombines TRBV30 with TRBJ2-3, with a tentative D call TRBD2 (5 bases). This CDR3 is 15 amino acids long. Per the germline V gene, CDR1 is GTSNPN and CDR2 is SVGIG (reference sequence).

This sequence joins TRBV5-1 and TRBJ2-1; 12 bases fit TRBD2. The CDR3 spans 16 residues. V lost 3 bases to trimming and J lost 7 bases; unmatched junction nucleotides: 8. The V gene's germline CDR1 is SGHRS and CDR2 YFSETQ. CDR3 DNA: TGCGCCAGCAGCTCAACACTAGCGGGAGGCGGTAATGAGCAGTTCTTC. This translates into CASSSTLAGGGNEQFF.

This chain joins TRBV7-8 and TRBJ2-1, with a weak D call TRBD2 (6 bases). The germline V gene encodes CDR1 SGHVS and CDR2 FQNEAQ. The CDR3 consists of 16 residues. V gave up 5 bases and J gave up 0 bases, with 14 bases separating them. The chain's CDR3 is CASSPRSGFSYNEQFF. The DNA of the CDR3 is TGTGCCAGCAGCCCACGGAGCGGGTTCTCCTACAATGAGCAGTTCTTC.

V and J are TRBV6-1 and TRBJ1-6; maybe TRBD1 (6 bases). There are 15 residues in the CDR3. The V and J ends lost 6 bases and 9 bases respectively, with 18 bases between them. Germline values: CDR1 MNHNS, CDR2 SASEGT. CDR3 in amino acids: CASRVTGLATSPLHF. CDR3 sequence (DNA): TGTGCCAGCAGGGTGACAGGCTTGGCGACTTCACCCCTCCACTTT.

This CDR3 reads CSLGPEAFF. CDR3 in DNA: TGCAGCTTGGGACCTGAAGCTTTCTTT. This chain links TRBV29-1 with TRBJ1-1, with a tentative D call TRBD1 (5 bases). Germline CDR1 and CDR2: SQVTM and ANQGSEA. This CDR3 has 9 residues. Trimming shortened V by 8 bases and J by 6 bases, and 7 bases separated the two germline ends.

This clone was counted only a few times. The chain couples TRBV29-1 to TRBJ2-5; 13 bases are shared with TRBD2. The CDR3 runs 14 residues. The V gene's germline CDR1 is SQVTM and CDR2 ANQGSEA. The V segment lost 4 bases and the J segment 5 bases; nucleotides outside the gene matches: 4. CDR3 in DNA: TGCAGCGTTGTAGGACTAGCGGGAGATGAGACCCAGTACTTC. Translation gives CSVVGLAGDETQYF.

The rearrangement links TRBV7-2 to TRBJ2-7; TRBD2 might be the D (5 bases). The germline CDR1 and CDR2 sequences are SGHTA and FQGNSA. The CDR3 contains 13 residues. Between the trimmed V and J ends, which lost 6 bases and 6 bases, there was a span of 15 bases. CDR3: CASRVQSRGEQYF. The CDR3 DNA is TGTGCCAGCAGGGTACAGAGTCGGGGCGAGCAGTACTTC.

The chain joins TRBV7-2 to TRBJ2-3; 7 bases are shared with TRBD2. CDR1 and CDR2 from the germline V gene are SGHTA and FQGNSA. CDR3 size: 14 residues. V gave up 10 bases and J gave up 6 bases; unmatched junction bases: 13. The CDR3, as DNA: TGTGCCACCAACTCTGGTGGGGGAGGGGATACGCAGTATTTT. Translating gives CATNSGGGGDTQYF.

The sample holds a few counts of this clone. V is TRBV29-1 and J is TRBJ2-3; D not resolved. CDR1 is SQVTM and CDR2 is ANQGSEA in the germline V gene. With 7 bases removed from V and 1 base from J, the gap between germline ends came to 9 bases. There are 12 residues in the CDR3. The CDR3 region is CSDWVGTDTQYF. The CDR3, as DNA: TGCAGCGATTGGGTGGGCACAGATACGCAGTATTTT.

This clone has a handful of counts. The sample carries other DNA sequences with the same CDR3. The rearrangement joins TRBV11-2 to TRBJ2-1; D uncertain. Between the trimmed V and J ends, which lost 0 bases and 4 bases, there was a span of 7 bases. The germline gives CDR1 SGHAT, CDR2 FQNNGV. CDR3 length: 14 residues. DNA of the CDR3: TGTGCCAGCAGCTTAGATCGCTTATACAATGAGCAGTTCTTC. Protein sequence: CASSLDRLYNEQFF.